This entry describes one T cell receptor beta chain. As yet, its antigen is unknown. This table comes from immunoSEQ multiplex PCR, and its TCRdb copy is limited to in-frame clones, with some not included. The sample gives about 50,000 clones, roughly 70% of which show up once; about 10% is in the top ten. V was trimmed by 10 bases and J by 3 bases, leaving 16 bases between them. Germline assignment: CDR1 SNHLY and CDR2 FYNNEI. The CDR3 loop spans 13 amino acids. The record originates from a study of T cell clones after liver transplantation. Whole-study context: Without induction therapy, subjects received standard immunosuppression until 12-24 months post-transplant.

The study's findings and limits: The donor-reactive repertoire was only partly measurable in two subjects, lacking donor cells.

Sorting of unstimulated PBMCs yielded separate CD3+CD4+ and CD3+CD8+ fractions. The chain uses TRBV2 and TRBJ2-7; D is possibly TRBD1 (6 bases). The clonotype originates from a human patient who received a liver transplant. These T cells may partly come from the graft donor. Sequences were derived from CD4+ T cells from blood, sampled roughly 56 months after liver transplant. CDR3 region: CATEQQGFYEQYF. CDR3 in DNA: TGTGCCACCGAGCAACAGGGTTTCTACGAGCAGTACTTC.